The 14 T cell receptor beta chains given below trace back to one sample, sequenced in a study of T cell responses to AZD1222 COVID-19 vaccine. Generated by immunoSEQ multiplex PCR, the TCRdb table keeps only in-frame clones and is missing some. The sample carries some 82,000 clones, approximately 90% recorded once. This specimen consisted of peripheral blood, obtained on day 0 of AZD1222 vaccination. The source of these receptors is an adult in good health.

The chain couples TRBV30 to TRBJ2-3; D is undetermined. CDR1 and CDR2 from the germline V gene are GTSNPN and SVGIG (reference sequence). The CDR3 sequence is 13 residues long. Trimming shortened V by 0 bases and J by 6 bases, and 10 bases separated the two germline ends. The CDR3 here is CAWSVPPGDTQYF. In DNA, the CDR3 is TGTGCCTGGAGTGTACCCCCCGGGGATACGCAGTATTTT. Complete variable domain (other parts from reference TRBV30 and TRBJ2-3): SQTIHQWPATLVQPVGSPLSLECTVEGTSNPNLYWYRQAAGRGLQLLFYSVGIGQISSEVPQNLSASRPQDRQFILSSKKLLLSDSGFYLCAWSVPPGDTQYFGPGTRLTVL.

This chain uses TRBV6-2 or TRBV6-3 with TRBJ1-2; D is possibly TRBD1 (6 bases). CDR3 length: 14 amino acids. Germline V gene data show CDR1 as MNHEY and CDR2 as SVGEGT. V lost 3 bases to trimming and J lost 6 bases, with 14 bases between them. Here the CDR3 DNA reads TGTGCCAGCAGTTATTCAACAGCAGGGGATGGCTACACCTTC. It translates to CASSYSTAGDGYTF.

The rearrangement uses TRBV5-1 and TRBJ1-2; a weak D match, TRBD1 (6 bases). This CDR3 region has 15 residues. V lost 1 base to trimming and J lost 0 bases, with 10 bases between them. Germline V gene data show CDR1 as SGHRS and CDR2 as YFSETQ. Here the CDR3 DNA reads TGCGCCAGCAGCTTGATAGGACAGACTAACTATGGCTACACCTTC. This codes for CASSLIGQTNYGYTF.

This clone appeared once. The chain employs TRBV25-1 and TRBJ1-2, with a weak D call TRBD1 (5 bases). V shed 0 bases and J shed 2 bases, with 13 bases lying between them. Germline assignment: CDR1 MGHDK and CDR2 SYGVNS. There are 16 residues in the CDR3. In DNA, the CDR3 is TGTGCCAGCAGTGAATATGGGGGTACCACCAACTATGGCTACACCTTC. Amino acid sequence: CASSEYGGTTNYGYTF.

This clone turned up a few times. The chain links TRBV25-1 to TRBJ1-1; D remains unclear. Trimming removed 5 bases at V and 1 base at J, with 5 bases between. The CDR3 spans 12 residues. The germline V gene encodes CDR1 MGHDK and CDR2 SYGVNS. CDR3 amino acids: CASSHQNTEAFF. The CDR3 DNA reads TGTGCCAGCAGTCATCAGAACACTGAAGCTTTCTTT.

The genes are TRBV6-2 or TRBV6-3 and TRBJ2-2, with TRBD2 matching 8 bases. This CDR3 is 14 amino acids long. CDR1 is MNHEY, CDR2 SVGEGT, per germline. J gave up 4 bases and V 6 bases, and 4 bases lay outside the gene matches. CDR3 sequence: CASSRGTSTGELFF. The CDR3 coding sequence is TGTGCCAGCAGCCGCGGGACTAGCACCGGGGAGCTGTTTTTT.

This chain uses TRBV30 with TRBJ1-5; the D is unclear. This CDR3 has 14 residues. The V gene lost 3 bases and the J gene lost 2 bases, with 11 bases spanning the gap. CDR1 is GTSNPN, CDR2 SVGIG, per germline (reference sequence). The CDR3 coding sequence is TGTGCCTGGAGCCAGAGACGGGGCAATCAGCCCCAGCATTTT. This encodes CAWSQRRGNQPQHF.

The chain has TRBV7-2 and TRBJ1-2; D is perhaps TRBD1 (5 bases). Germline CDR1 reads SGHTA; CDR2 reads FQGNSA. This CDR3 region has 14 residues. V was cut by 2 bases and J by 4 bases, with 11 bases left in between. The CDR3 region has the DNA TGTGCCAGCAGCTTAAGGGGTGTTGCCTATGGCTACACCTTC. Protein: CASSLRGVAYGYTF.

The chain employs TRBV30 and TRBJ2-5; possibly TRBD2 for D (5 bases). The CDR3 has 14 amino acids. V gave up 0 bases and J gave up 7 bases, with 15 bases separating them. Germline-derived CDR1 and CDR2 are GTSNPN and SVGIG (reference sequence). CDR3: CAWSVGGLAGTQYF. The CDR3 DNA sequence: TGTGCCTGGAGTGTAGGTGGGCTAGCCGGGACCCAGTACTTC.

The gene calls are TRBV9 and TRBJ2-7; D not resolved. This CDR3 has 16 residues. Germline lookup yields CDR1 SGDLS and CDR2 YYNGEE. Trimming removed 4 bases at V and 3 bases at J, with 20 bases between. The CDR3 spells CASSPYHGLTSYEQYF. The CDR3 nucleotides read TGTGCCAGCAGCCCGTATCACGGTTTAACCAGCTACGAGCAGTACTTC. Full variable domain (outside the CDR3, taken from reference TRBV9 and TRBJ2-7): DSGVTQTPKHLITATGQRVTLRCSPRSGDLSVYWYQQSLDQGLQFLIQYYNGEERAKGNILERFSAQQFPDLHSELNLSSLELGDSALYFCASSPYHGLTSYEQYFGPGTRLTVT.

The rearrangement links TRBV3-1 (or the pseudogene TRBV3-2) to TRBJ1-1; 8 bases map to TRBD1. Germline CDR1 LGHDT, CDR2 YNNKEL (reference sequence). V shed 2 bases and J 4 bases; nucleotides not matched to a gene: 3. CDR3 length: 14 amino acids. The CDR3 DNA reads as TGTGCCAGCAGCCAAACAGGGGGAGCCACTGAAGCTTTCTTT. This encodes CASSQTGGATEAFF.

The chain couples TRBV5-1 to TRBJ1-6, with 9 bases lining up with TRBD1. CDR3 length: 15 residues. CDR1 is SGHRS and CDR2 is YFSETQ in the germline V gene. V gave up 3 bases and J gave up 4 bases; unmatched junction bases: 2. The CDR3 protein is CASSSGQGYNSPLHF. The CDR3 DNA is TGCGCCAGCAGCTCTGGACAGGGGTATAATTCACCCCTCCACTTT.

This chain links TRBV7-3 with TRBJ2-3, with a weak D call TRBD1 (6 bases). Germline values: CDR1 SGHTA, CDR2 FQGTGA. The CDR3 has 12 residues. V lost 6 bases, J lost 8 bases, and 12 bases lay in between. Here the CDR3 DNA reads TGTGCCAGCAGGACCCTAGGGGGTACGCAGTATTTT. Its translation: CASRTLGGTQYF.

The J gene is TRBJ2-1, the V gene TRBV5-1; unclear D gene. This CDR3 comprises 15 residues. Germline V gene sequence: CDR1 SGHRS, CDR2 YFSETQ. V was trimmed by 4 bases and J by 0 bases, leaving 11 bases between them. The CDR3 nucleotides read TGCGCCAGCAGCCGCGTTGCGAGCTCCTACAATGAGCAGTTCTTC. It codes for CASSRVASSYNEQFF.